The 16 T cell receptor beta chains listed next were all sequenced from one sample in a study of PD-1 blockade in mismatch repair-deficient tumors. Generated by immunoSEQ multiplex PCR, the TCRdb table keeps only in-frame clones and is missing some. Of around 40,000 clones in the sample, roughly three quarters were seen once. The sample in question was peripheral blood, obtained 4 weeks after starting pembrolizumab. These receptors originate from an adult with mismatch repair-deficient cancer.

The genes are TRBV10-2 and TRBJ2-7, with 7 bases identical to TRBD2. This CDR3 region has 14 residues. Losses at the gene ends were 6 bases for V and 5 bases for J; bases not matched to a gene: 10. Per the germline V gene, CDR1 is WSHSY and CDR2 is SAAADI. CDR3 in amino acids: CASRTGRLADEQYF. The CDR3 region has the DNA TGCGCCAGCAGAACCGGGAGGCTAGCGGACGAGCAGTACTTC.

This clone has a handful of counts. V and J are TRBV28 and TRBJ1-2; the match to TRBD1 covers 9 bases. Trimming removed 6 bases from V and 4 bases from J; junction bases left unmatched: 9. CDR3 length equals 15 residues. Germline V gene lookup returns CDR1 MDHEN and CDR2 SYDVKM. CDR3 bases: TGTGCCAGCAGGACAGGACAGGGGCTTGGCTATGGCTACACCTTC. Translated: CASRTGQGLGYGYTF.

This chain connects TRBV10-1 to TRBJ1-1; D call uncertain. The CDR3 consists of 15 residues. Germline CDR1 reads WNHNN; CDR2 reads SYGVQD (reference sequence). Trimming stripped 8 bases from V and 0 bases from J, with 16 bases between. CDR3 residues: CASPGIGEVNTEAFF. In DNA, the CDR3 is TGCGCCAGCCCGGGGATCGGGGAGGTGAACACTGAAGCTTTCTTT.

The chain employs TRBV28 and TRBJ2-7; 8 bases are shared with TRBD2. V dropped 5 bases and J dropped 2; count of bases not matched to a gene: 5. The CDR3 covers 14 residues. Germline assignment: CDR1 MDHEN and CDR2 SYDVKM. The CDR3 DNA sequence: TGTGCCAGCAGTCACCGGGGGGGGACCTACGAGCAGTACTTC. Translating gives CASSHRGGTYEQYF.

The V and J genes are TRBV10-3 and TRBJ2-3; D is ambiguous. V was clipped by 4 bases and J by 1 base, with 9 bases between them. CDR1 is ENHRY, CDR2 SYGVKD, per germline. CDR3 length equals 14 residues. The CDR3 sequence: CAISGWTGTDTQYF. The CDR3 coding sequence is TGTGCCATCAGTGGGTGGACCGGCACAGATACGCAGTATTTT.

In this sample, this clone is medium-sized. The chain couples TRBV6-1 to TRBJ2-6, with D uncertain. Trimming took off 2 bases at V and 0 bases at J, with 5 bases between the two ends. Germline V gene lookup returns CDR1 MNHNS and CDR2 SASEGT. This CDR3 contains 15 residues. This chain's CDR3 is CASSENSSGANVLTF. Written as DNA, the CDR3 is TGTGCCAGCAGTGAAAACAGCTCTGGGGCCAACGTCCTGACTTTC.

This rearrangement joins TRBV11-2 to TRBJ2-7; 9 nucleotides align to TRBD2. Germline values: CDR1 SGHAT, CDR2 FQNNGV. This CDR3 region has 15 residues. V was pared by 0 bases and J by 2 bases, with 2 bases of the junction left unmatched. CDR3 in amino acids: CASSLEGGRAYEQYF. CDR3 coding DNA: TGTGCCAGCAGCTTAGAAGGCGGGAGGGCCTACGAGCAGTACTTC.

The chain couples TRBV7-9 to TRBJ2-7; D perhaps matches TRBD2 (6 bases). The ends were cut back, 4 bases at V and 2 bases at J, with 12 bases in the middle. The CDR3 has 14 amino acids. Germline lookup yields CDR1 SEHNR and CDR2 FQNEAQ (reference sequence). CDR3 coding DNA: TGTGCCAGCAGCTCGCCTAGCGTCCCCTACGAGCAGTACTTC. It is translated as CASSSPSVPYEQYF. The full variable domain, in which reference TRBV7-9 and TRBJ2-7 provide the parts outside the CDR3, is DTGVSQNPRHKITKRGQNVTFRCDPISEHNRLYWYRQTLGQGPEFLTYFQNEAQLEKSRLLSDRFSAERPKGSFSTLEIQRTEQGDSAMYLCASSSPSVPYEQYFGPGTRLTVT.

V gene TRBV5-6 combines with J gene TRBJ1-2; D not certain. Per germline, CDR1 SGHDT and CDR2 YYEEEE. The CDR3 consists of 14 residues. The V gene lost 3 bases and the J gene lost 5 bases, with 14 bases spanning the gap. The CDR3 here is CASSSAGVGYGYTF. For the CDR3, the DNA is TGTGCCAGCAGCTCCGCCGGGGTAGGGTATGGCTACACCTTC.

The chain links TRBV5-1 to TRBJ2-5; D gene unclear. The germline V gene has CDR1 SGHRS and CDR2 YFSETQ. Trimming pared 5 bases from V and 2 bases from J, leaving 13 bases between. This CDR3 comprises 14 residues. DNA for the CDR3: TGCGCCAGCAGTTCCGACACCTTTCAAGAGACCCAGTACTTC. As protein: CASSSDTFQETQYF.

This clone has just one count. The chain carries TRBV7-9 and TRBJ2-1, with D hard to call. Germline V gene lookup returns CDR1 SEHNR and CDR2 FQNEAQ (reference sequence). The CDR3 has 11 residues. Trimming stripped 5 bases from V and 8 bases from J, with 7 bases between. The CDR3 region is CASSKTDEQFF. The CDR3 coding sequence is TGTGCCAGCAGCAAGACGGATGAGCAGTTCTTC.

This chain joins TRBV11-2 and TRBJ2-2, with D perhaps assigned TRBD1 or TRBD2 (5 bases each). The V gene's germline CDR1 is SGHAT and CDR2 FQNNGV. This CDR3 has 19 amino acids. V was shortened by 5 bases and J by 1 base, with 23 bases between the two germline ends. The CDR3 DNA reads TGTGCCAGCAGCCCCGATCACTCGGGACCACCGTGGAACACCGGGGAGCTGTTTTTT. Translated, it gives CASSPDHSGPPWNTGELFF.

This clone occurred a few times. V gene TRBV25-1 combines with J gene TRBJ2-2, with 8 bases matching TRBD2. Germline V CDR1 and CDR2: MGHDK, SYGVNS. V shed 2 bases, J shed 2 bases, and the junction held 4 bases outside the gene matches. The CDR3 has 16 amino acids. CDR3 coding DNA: TGTGCCAGCAGTGAACCCGCGGGAGGCAACACCGGGGAGCTGTTTTTT. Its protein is CASSEPAGGNTGELFF.

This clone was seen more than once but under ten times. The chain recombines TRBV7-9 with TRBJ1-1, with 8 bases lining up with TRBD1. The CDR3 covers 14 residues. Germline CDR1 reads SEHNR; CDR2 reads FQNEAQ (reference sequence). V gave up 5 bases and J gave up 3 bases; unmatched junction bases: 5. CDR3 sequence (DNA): TGTGCCAGCAGCCGAACAGGGGGGGACACTGAAGCTTTCTTT. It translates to CASSRTGGDTEAFF.

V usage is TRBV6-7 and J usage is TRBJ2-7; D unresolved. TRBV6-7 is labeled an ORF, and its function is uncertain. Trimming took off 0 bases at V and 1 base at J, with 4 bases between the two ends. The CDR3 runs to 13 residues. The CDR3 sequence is CASSYSYSYEQYF. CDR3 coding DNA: TGTGCCAGCAGTTACTCCTATTCCTACGAGCAGTACTTC.

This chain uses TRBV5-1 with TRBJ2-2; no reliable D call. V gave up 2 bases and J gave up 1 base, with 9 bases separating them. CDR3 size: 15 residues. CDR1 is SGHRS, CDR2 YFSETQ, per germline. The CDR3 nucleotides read TGCGCCAGCAGCTTATATACAGAGAACACCGGGGAGCTGTTTTTT. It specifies CASSLYTENTGELFF.